A single sample is the source of the 16 T cell receptor beta chains below, sequenced in a study of cytomegalovirus exposure and HLA in healthy donors. 13 Jbeta primers and 60 Vbeta primers were used for the PCR. Some clones are missing from TCRdb's copy, which holds only in-frame ones; the method was immunoSEQ multiplex PCR. This sample yields tens of thousands of clones, of which about four fifths are seen a single time; around 5.6% belongs to the top ten. Sequenced sample: PBMCs. Every receptor here comes from a woman in her late teens or twenties in good health and CMV-seropositive.

The chain employs TRBV28 and TRBJ2-2; D is possibly TRBD1 (6 bases). CDR1 and CDR2 from the germline V gene are MDHEN and SYDVKM. The V and J ends lost 6 bases and 0 bases respectively, with 11 bases between them. The CDR3 covers 15 residues. This chain's CDR3 is CASSDGQSNTGELFF. CDR3 nucleotides: TGTGCCAGCAGCGACGGACAGTCGAACACCGGGGAGCTGTTTTTT. Full variable domain (rest looked up from reference TRBV28 and TRBJ2-2): DVKVTQSSRYLVKRTGEKVFLECVQDMDHENMFWYRQDPGLGLRLIYFSYDVKMKEKGDIPEGYSVSREKKERFSLILESASTNQTSMYLCASSDGQSNTGELFFGEGSRLTVL.

V and J are TRBV9 and TRBJ2-1, with a weak D call TRBD2 (5 bases). The CDR3 totals 18 residues. CDR1 is SGDLS, CDR2 YYNGEE, per germline. The ends were cut back, 1 base at V and 7 bases at J, with 24 bases in the middle. The CDR3 loop is CASSVTHGAGDPRNEQFF. The DNA for the CDR3 is TGTGCCAGCAGCGTAACCCACGGCGCGGGCGACCCTAGGAATGAGCAGTTCTTC.

The chain is built from TRBV15 and TRBJ1-5; D is ambiguous. The V gene's germline CDR1 is LNHNV and CDR2 YYDKDF (reference sequence). V was shortened by 1 base and J by 0 bases, with 10 bases between the two germline ends. The CDR3 covers 16 residues. CDR3 in amino acids: CATSRGHKHSNQPQHF. DNA of the CDR3: TGTGCCACCAGCAGAGGTCACAAACATAGCAATCAGCCCCAGCATTTT.

V is TRBV18 and J is TRBJ2-6; 7 bases agree with TRBD2. Germline CDR1 KGHSH, CDR2 LQKENI. V shed 6 bases and J 1 base; nucleotides not matched to a gene: 6. This CDR3 comprises 16 residues. CDR3 bases: TGTGCCAGCTCGCAATGGGGGGGTTCTGGGGCCAACGTCCTGACTTTC. Translated: CASSQWGGSGANVLTF.

This chain joins TRBV5-6 and TRBJ2-5; maybe TRBD2 (5 bases). Germline V gene lookup returns CDR1 SGHDT and CDR2 YYEEEE. Deletions cut 0 bases from V and 5 bases from J, with 11 bases between. The CDR3 totals 14 residues. CDR3 region: CASSLGGSSETQYF. The DNA for the CDR3 is TGTGCCAGCAGCTTGGGTGGGAGTTCGGAGACCCAGTACTTC. Variable domain in full (rest from reference TRBV5-6 and TRBJ2-5): DAGVTQSPTHLIKTRGQQVTLRCSPKSGHDTVSWYQQALGQGPQFIFQYYEEEERQRGNFPDRFSGHQFPNYSSELNVNALLLGDSALYLCASSLGGSSETQYFGPGTRLLVL.

V and J are TRBV11-2 and TRBJ2-1; TRBD2 matches 8 bases. This CDR3 spans 12 amino acids. With V trimmed by 6 bases and J by 10 bases, 5 bases remained unmatched. Germline lookup yields CDR1 SGHAT and CDR2 FQNNGV. As DNA, the CDR3 is TGTGCCAGCAGTTGGACTAGCTTCGAGCAGTTCTTC. This gives the protein CASSWTSFEQFF.

In DNA form, the CDR3 reads TGTGCCAGCAGCTTAGGGGATGCGGGACTGAATGAGCAGTTCTTC. Protein sequence: CASSLGDAGLNEQFF. J is TRBJ2-1 and V is TRBV11-2, with D maybe TRBD2 (6 bases). The CDR3 sequence is 15 residues long. Germline V gene sequence: CDR1 SGHAT, CDR2 FQNNGV. Trimming shortened V by 1 base and J by 7 bases, and 14 bases separated the two germline ends.

This clone has just a few counts. This sequence joins TRBV6-5 and TRBJ2-7; 11 bases match TRBD1. From germline, CDR1 is MNHEY and CDR2 SVGAGI. V shed 5 bases and J 2 bases; nucleotides not matched to a gene: 5. The CDR3 is 15 amino acids. CDR3 sequence (DNA): TGTGCCAGCAGTCCCCTGGACAGGGGGCCCTACGAGCAGTACTTC. This translates into CASSPLDRGPYEQYF.

V usage is TRBV7-9 and J usage is TRBJ2-3; D unclear. The germline gives CDR1 SEHNR, CDR2 FQNEAQ (reference sequence). V lost 5 bases and J 2 bases, leaving 8 bases between the germline ends. This CDR3 contains 13 residues. CDR3 in DNA: TGTGCCAGCAGCCCCCTTAACACAGATACGCAGTATTTT. Its protein product is CASSPLNTDTQYF.

V usage is TRBV27 and J usage is TRBJ2-7; D is uncertain. Germline V CDR1 and CDR2: MNHEY, SMNVEV (reference sequence). The CDR3 runs 15 residues. V was cut by 0 bases and J by 3 bases, with 12 bases left in between. The chain's CDR3 is CASSLSRGFGYEQYF. The CDR3 region has the DNA TGTGCCAGCAGTTTATCGCGCGGATTTGGCTACGAGCAGTACTTC.

The CDR3 protein is CASSPGLAGVRYEQYF. The CDR3 nucleotides read TGTGCCAGCAGCCCGGGACTAGCGGGAGTAAGATACGAGCAGTACTTC. V is TRBV4-2 and J is TRBJ2-7, with 14 bases identical to TRBD2. This CDR3 is built from 16 residues. CDR1 LGHNA and CDR2 YNFKEQ come from the germline V gene. V was pared by 4 bases and J by 4 bases, with 6 bases of the junction left unmatched.

This clone was counted once. J is TRBJ2-3 and V is TRBV7-3; the match to TRBD2 covers 16 bases. The CDR3 covers 19 residues. V lost 1 base, J lost 0 bases, and 4 bases stayed unmatched. Per germline, CDR1 SGHTA and CDR2 FQGTGA. In nucleotides, the CDR3 is TGTGCCAGCAGCTTAAGGGGACTAGCGGGAGGGCCTAGCACAGATACGCAGTATTTT. As protein: CASSLRGLAGGPSTDTQYF.

The chain couples TRBV9 to TRBJ2-1; TRBD2 matches at 10 bases. Germline V gives CDR1 SGDLS, CDR2 YYNGEE. There are 15 residues in the CDR3. V lost 3 bases to trimming and J lost 6 bases; unmatched junction nucleotides: 6. CDR3 sequence: CASSGTSGPVNEQFF. The CDR3 coding sequence is TGTGCCAGCAGCGGGACTAGCGGCCCTGTCAATGAGCAGTTCTTC.

This chain joins TRBV19 and TRBJ2-3; D may be TRBD2 (5 bases). Germline assignment: CDR1 LNHDA and CDR2 SQIVND (reference sequence). This CDR3 has 13 residues. Trimming stripped 7 bases from V and 2 bases from J, with 10 bases between. CDR3 in amino acids: CASNGLLTDTQYF. CDR3 nucleotides: TGTGCCAGTAATGGACTCCTCACAGATACGCAGTATTTT.

This clone counts as medium-sized (0.01 to 0.1%). The same CDR3 can be traced to other DNA sequences in this sample. V gene TRBV29-1 combines with J gene TRBJ1-5; D remains ambiguous. Trimming left V 1 base short and J 6 bases short, with 13 bases between. CDR1 is SQVTM, CDR2 ANQGSEA, per germline. CDR3 length equals 14 residues. The CDR3 spells CSVEGQRRGQPQHF. The CDR3 nucleotides are TGCAGCGTTGAAGGCCAACGACGGGGTCAGCCCCAGCATTTT.

V and J are TRBV6-1 and TRBJ1-5; TRBD1 might be the D (6 bases). The germline CDR1 and CDR2 sequences are MNHNS and SASEGT. V was shortened by 7 bases and J by 6 bases, with 13 bases between the two germline ends. CDR3 length: 13 residues. CDR3 sequence: CASIGQRTQPQHF. The DNA of the CDR3 is TGTGCCAGCATCGGACAGAGGACTCAGCCCCAGCATTTT.